The source of this TCR beta chain is a study of siplizumab effects on memory and regulatory T cells. Assay used: immunoSEQ multiplex PCR; TCRdb lists only in-frame clones, some missing. Counted here are about 82,000 clones, roughly 90% occurring once; the ten biggest clones make up 1.5%. In regard to this clone: As yet, its antigen is unknown.

Trimming shortened V by 1 base and J by 7 bases, and 7 bases separated the two germline ends. CDR3 size: 13 residues. Germline V CDR1 and CDR2: SGHAT, FQNNGV. General observations from the study: Significantly reduced by siplizumab was the cumulative frequency of alloreactive sequences, namely those traceable to unstimulated CD4+ memory cells.

The sample taken for sequencing was Tregs sorted from blood. The receptor comes from a human donor in good health. V usage is TRBV11-2 and J usage is TRBJ1-4, with D unresolved. CDR3 amino acids: CASSLAGSEKLFF. In DNA form, the CDR3 reads TGTGCCAGCAGCTTAGCCGGGAGTGAAAAACTGTTTTTT.